The rows below give T cell receptor beta chains drawn from one sample of a study of OX40 agonist ivuxolimab in advanced cancers. TCRdb's table, derived via immunoSEQ multiplex PCR, lists solely in-frame clones and lacks some. The sample consists of about 21,000 clones, around 89% of them appearing once. This specimen consisted of CD4+ or CD8+ T cells sorted from blood, obtained in a trial of the OX40 agonist ivuxolimab. These receptors came from an adult with an advanced solid tumor such as melanoma, head and neck, liver or kidney cancer. Each CDR3 is given with its conserved first and last residue.

>TRBV27
CASSFWREVTTGELFF
>TRBV5-1
CASTPESRVTEAFF
>TRBV6-5
CAISESGNYGYTF
>TRBV13
CASSLGRLVETQYF
>TRBV4-2
CASSQELRAREQFF
>TRBV4-1
CASSQDRAPPDTQYF
>TRBV11-2
CASSSVGQPSYEQYF
>TRBV7-8
CASSPGAGELFF
>TRBV7-3
CASSLSGSYEQYF
>TRBV7-8
CASSEGGENNEQFF
>TRBV4-1
CASSQVLAGGIQYF
>TRBV5-3
CARSPKARLGTDTQYF
>TRBV7-9
CASTHRREYNEQFF
>TRBV6-1
CASSEKVGYTEAFF
>TRBV27
CASSSRQFTGTANF
>TRBV10-3
CAISEGSSNQPQHF
>TRBV7-3
CASSHYPAGGPNEQFF
>TRBV5-1
CASSSAGTNSVDEQFF
>TRBV27
CASGRVVTDTQYF
>TRBV5-1
CASSTTKIGPYEQYF
>TRBV25-1
CASSGSTEAFF
>TRBV15
CATSPTAEVVDGYTF
>TRBV21-1
CASSPWTSGRETQYF
>TRBV29-1
CSVNRGDYGYTF
>TRBV6-1
CASKPGYGYTF
>TRBV7-9
CASSIEVGEIDGYTF
>TRBV2
CASGGRMLNTEAFF
>TRBV30
CAWSVALF
>TRBV5-1
CASRLSDFKTQYF
>TRBV5-4
CASSFRDRVDEQYF
>TRBV7-9
CASIGSTDTQYF
>TRBV5-4
CASSYHNQGGPYEQYF
>TRBV5-1
CASSFPHPDTQYF
>TRBV7-9
CASPPQGRFDEQFF
>TRBV4-2
CASSPATGAYEQYF
>TRBV7-2
CASSLRGPSPGANVLTF
>TRBV15
CATSRTSGGADTQYF
>TRBV7-8
CASSLAVQGYGEQYF
>TRBV6-9
CASRRHSEVLTF
>TRBV6-5
CASSYDGENTEAFF
>TRBV7-6
CASSSPGGWGQTTDTQYF
>TRBV10-3
CAIRLGGSGNTIYF
>TRBV27
CASGLGGSYNEQFF
>TRBV7-8
CASSLVRDRGLSYEQYF
>TRBV5-1
CASSFFREASYNEQFF
>TRBV25-1
CASRQGLGQYF
>TRBV4-1
CASSQAGMETQYF
>TRBV5-1
CASSLGIVYEQYF
>TRBV21-1
CASKLPGRPSEGAKNIQYF
>TRBV4-2
CASSYDAKLMLF
>TRBV5-5
CASSLEASGNYEQYF
>TRBV6-5
CASGSRRGGPGELFF
>TRBV13
CASSTWGNNSPLHF